A selection of T cell receptor beta chains follows, all from one sample in a study of shared T cell receptors in the human thymus. Only in-frame clones appear in the TCRdb table, and some are missing; sequencing was by immunoSEQ multiplex PCR. Of over 60,000 clones detected, about 95% appear once; the ten largest clones hold less than 0.04%. Sequencing input: thymocytes. The receptors here all came from a human donor. Each CDR3 is given with its conserved first and last residue.

j_call cdr3_length v_call cdr3_aa
TRBJ2-4 16 TRBV15 CATSRDSEGFENIQYF
TRBJ1-1 13 TRBV29-1 CSVGQESNTEAFF
TRBJ2-7 11 TRBV20-1 CSARTGGEQYF
TRBJ1-1 17 TRBV7-2 CASSSMLRDRGNTEAFF
TRBJ1-1 15 TRBV11-2 CASSTSRTGRTEAFF
TRBJ2-6 16 TRBV19 CAARQGGGSGANVLTF
TRBJ2-7 15 TRBV11-2 CASSLGVGGGYEQYF
TRBJ1-5 14 TRBV28 CASSSVGADQPQHF
TRBJ1-1 11 TRBV6-5 CASSYREEAFF
TRBJ1-1 15 TRBV5-4 CASSLGGGKNTEAFF
TRBJ2-5 16 TRBV4-3 CASSQRTGWNQETQYF
TRBJ1-4 17 TRBV4-3 CASSQGDLDDRDEKLFF
TRBJ2-3 16 TRBV18 CASSPIPPADVDTQYF
TRBJ2-5 16 TRBV7-2 CASSLALPRHQETQYF
TRBJ1-5 15 TRBV4-1 CASSLISTGPQPQHF
TRBJ2-5 14 TRBV28 CASMRKRQYKTQYF
TRBJ1-1 15 TRBV5-4 CASSLVPGGNTEAFF
TRBJ1-2 16 TRBV7-3 CASSLEGQKNNYGYTF
TRBJ1-1 18 TRBV19 CASSFCSGQGAHDTEAFF
TRBJ2-3 18 TRBV4-1 CASSQRRGGTGRTDTQYF